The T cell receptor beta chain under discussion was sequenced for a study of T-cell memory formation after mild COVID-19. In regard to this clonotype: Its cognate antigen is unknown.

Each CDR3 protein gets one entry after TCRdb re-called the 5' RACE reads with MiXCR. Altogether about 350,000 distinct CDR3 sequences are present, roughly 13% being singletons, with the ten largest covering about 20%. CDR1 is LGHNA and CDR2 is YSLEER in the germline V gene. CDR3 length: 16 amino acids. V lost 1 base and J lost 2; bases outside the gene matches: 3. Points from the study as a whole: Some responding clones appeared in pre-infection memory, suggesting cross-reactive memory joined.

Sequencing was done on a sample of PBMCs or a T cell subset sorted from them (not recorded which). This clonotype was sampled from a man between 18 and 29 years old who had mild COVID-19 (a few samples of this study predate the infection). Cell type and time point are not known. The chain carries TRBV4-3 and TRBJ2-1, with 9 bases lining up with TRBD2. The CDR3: CASSQGGGAPYNEQFF. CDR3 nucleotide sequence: TGCGCCAGCAGCCAAGGCGGGGGGGCCCCCTACAATGAGCAGTTCTTC.